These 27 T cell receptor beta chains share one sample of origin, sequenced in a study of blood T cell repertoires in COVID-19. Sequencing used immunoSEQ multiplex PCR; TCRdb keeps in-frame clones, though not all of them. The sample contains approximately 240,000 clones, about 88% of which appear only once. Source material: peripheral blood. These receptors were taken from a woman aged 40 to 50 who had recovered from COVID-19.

The CDR3 loop reads CASSPDSIGTDTQYF. As DNA, the CDR3 is TGTGCCAGCAGCCCAGACAGCATTGGGACAGATACGCAGTATTTT. This chain joins TRBV7-2 and TRBJ2-3, with a tentative D call TRBD1 (5 bases). Per the germline V gene, CDR1 is SGHTA and CDR2 is FQGNSA. This CDR3 is built from 15 residues. Trimming pared 5 bases from V and 3 bases from J, leaving 15 bases between.

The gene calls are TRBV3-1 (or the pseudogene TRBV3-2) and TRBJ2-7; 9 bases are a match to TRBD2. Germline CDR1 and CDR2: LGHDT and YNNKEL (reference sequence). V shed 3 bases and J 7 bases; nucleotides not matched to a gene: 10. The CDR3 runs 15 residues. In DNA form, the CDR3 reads TGTGCCAGCAGCCAGGGAGCGGGGGGTCTGTGGGAGCAGTACTTC. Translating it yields CASSQGAGGLWEQYF.

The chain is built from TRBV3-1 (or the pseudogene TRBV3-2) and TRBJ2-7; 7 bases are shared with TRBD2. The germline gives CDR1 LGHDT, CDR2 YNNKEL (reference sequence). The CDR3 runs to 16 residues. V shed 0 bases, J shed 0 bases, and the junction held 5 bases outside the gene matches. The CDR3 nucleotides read TGTGCCAGCAGCCAAGATGCTCGCGGGAGCTCCTACGAGCAGTACTTC. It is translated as CASSQDARGSSYEQYF.

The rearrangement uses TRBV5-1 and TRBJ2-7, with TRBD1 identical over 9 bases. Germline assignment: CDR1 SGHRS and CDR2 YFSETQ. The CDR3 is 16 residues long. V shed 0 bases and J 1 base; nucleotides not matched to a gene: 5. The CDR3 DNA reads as TGCGCCAGCAGCTTGGTTGGCGGGACAGGGTCCTACGAGCAGTACTTC. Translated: CASSLVGGTGSYEQYF.

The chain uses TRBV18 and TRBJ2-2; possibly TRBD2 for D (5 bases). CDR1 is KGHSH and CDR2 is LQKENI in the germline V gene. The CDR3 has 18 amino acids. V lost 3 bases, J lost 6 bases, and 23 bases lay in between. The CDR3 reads CASSPLIGSGQSPGELFF. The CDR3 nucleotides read TGTGCCAGCTCACCTTTGATCGGAAGCGGCCAAAGTCCCGGGGAGCTGTTTTTT.

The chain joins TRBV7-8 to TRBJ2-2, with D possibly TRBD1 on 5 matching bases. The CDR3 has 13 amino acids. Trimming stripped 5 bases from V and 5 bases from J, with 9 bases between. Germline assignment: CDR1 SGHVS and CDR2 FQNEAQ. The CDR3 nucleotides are TGTGCCAGCAGCCCCAGGGAAACCGGGGAGCTGTTTTTT. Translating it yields CASSPRETGELFF.

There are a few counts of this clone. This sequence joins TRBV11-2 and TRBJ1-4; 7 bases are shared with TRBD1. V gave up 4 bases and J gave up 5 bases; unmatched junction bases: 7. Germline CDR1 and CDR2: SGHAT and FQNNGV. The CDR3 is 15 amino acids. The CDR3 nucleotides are TGTGCCAGCAGCTCAACAGGGGCCCAGAATGAAAAACTGTTTTTT. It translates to CASSSTGAQNEKLFF.

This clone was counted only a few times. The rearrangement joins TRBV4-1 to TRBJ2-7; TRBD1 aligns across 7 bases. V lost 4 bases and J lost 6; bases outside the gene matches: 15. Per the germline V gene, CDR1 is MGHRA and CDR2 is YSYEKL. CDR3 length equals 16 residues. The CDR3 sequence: CASSPQDRARSREQYF. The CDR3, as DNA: TGCGCCAGCAGCCCTCAAGACAGGGCCCGGTCTCGCGAGCAGTACTTC.

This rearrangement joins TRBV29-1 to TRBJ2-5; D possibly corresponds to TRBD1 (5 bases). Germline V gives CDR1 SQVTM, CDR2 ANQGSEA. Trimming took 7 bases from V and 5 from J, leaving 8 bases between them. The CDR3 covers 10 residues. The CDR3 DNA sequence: TGCAGCGCCTGGGGCGAGACCCAGTACTTC. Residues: CSAWGETQYF.

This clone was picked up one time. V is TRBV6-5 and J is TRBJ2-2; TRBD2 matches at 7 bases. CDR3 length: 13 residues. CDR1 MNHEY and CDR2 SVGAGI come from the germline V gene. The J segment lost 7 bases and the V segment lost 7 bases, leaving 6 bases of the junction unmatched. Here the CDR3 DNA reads TGTGCCAGCACCCTGGGAGGGTTCGGGGAGCTGTTTTTT. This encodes CASTLGGFGELFF.

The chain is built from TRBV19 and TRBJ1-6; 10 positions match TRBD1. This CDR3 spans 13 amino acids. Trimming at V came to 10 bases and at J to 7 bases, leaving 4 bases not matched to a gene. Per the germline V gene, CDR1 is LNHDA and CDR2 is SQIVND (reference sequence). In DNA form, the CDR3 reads TGTGCCACTAGGGGACAGGGGAATTCACCCCTCCACTTT. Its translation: CATRGQGNSPLHF.

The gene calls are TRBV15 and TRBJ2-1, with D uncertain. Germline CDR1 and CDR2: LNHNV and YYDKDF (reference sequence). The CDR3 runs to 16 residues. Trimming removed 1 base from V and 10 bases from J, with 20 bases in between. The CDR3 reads CATSRVGLPLSREQFF. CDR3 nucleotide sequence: TGTGCCACCAGCAGAGTAGGTCTCCCCTTATCCAGGGAGCAGTTCTTC.

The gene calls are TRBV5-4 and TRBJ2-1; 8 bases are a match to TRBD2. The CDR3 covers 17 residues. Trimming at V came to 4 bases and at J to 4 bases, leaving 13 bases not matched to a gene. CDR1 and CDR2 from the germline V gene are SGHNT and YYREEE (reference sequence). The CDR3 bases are TGTGCCAGCAGCGCCACTACTAAGCGGGGGCCATACAATGAGCAGTTCTTC. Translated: CASSATTKRGPYNEQFF. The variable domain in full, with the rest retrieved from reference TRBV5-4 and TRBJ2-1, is ETGVTQSPTHLIKTRGQQVTLRCSSQSGHNTVSWYQQALGQGPQFIFQYYREEENGRGNFPPRFSGLQFPNYSSELNVNALELDDSALYLCASSATTKRGPYNEQFFGPGTRLTVL.

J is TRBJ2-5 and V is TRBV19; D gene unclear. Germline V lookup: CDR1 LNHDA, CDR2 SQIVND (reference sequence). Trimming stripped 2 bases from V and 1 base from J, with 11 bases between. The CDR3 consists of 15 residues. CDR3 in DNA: TGTGCCAGTAGTATAATGTCTTACGGCCAAGAGACCCAGTACTTC. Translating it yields CASSIMSYGQETQYF.

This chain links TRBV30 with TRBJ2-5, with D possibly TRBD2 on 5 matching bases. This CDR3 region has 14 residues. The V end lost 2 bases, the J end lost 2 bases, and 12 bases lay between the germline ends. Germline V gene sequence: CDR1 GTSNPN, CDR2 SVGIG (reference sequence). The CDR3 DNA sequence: TGTGCCTGGAGTCTAGGACTTGTTCAAGAGACCCAGTACTTC. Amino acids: CAWSLGLVQETQYF. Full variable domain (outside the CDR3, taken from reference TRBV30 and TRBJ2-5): SQTIHQWPATLVQPVGSPLSLECTVEGTSNPNLYWYRQAAGRGLQLLFYSVGIGQISSEVPQNLSASRPQDRQFILSSKKLLLSDSGFYLCAWSLGLVQETQYFGPGTRLLVL.

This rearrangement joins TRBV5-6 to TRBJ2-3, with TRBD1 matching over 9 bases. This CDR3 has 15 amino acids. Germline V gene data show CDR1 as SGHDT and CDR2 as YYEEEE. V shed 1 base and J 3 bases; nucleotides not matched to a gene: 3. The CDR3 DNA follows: TGTGCCAGCAGCTTGCGGACAGGGGTTACAGATACGCAGTATTTT. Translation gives CASSLRTGVTDTQYF.

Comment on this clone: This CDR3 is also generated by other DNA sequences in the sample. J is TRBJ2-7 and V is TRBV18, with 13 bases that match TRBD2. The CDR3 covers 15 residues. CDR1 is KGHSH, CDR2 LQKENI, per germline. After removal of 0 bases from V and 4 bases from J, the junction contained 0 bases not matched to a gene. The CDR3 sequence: CASSPPGLAGYEQYF. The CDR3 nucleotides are TGTGCCAGCTCACCACCGGGACTAGCGGGGTACGAGCAGTACTTC.

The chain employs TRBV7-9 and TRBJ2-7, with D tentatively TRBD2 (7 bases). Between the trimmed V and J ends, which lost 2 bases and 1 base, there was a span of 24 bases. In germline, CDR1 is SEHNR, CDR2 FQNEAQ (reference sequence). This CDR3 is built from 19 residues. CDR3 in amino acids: CASSLTPKRGGGPSYEQYF. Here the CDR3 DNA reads TGTGCCAGCAGCTTAACGCCCAAAAGGGGCGGGGGCCCTTCCTACGAGCAGTACTTC.

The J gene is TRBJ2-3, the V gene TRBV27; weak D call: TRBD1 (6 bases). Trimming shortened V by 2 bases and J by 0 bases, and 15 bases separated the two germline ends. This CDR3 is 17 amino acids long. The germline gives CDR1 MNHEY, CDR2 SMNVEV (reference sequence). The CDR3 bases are TGTGCCAGCAGTTTAATGGGGGCCTCAACTAGCACAGATACGCAGTATTTT. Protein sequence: CASSLMGASTSTDTQYF.

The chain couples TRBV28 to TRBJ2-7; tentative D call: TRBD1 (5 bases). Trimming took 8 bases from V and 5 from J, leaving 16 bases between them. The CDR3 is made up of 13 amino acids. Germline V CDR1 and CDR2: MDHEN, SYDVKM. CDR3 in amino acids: CASGQGIVNEQYF. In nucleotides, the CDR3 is TGTGCCAGCGGGCAGGGCATTGTAAACGAGCAGTACTTC.

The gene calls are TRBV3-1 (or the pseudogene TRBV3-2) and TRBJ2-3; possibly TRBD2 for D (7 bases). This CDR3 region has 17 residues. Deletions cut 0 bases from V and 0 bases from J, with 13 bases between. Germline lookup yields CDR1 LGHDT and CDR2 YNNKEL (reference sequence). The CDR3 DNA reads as TGTGCCAGCAGCCAAGATCCGGGGGGACATAGCACAGATACGCAGTATTTT. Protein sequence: CASSQDPGGHSTDTQYF.

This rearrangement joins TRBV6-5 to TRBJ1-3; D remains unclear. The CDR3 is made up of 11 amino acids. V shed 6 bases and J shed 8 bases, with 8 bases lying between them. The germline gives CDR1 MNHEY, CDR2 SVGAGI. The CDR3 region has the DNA TGTGCCAGCAGCCCGGAGGACACCATATATTTT. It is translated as CASSPEDTIYF.

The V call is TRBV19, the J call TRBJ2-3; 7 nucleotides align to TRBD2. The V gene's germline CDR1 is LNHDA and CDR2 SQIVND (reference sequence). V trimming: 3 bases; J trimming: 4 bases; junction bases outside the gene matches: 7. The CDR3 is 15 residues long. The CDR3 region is CASSMWLAEADTQYF. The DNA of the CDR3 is TGTGCCAGTAGTATGTGGCTAGCGGAGGCAGATACGCAGTATTTT.

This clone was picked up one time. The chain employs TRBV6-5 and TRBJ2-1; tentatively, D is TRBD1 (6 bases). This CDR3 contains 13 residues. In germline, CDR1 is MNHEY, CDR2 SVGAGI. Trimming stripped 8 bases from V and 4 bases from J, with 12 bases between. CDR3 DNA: TGTGCCAGCCACAGGGAGATTTACAATGAGCAGTTCTTC. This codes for CASHREIYNEQFF.

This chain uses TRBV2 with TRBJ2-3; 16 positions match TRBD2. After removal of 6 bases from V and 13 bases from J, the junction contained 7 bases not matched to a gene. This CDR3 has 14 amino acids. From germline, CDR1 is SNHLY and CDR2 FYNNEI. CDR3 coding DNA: TGTGCCAGCAGCGCCGGGACTAGCGGGGGGGCAAAGTATTTT. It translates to CASSAGTSGGAKYF.

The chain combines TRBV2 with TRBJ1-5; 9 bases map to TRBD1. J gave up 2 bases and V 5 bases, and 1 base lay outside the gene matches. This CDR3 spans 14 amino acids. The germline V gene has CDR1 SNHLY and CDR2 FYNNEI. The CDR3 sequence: CASSRDRGNQPQHF. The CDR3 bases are TGTGCCAGCAGTCGGGACAGGGGCAATCAGCCCCAGCATTTT.

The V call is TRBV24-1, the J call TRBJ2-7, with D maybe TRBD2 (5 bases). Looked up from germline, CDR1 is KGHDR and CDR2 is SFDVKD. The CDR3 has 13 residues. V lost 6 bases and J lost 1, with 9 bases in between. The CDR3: CATSNTRSYEQYF. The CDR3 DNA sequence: TGTGCCACCAGTAACACTAGATCCTACGAGCAGTACTTC.